The TCR beta chain described here comes from a study of cytomegalovirus exposure and HLA in healthy donors. The wider study: As an earlier analysis found, some 180 million T cells yielded about 120 million unique TCR beta sequences. Study findings and constraints: Previously analyzed data showed that most TCR beta V segments were productive at a frequency of about 90% or about 30%. A list of around 160 TCR beta chains associated with cytomegalovirus was given. Several top significant clusters appeared, in a later analysis, to be linked to common viral pathogens.

Points on this clone: As yet, its antigen is unknown.

The CDR3 is 14 amino acids. Per germline, CDR1 SQVTM and CDR2 ANQGSEA. The trim removed 1 base at V and 5 bases at J, leaving 4 bases unmatched. The PCR was carried out with 60 Vbeta primers and 13 Jbeta primers. Sequencing used immunoSEQ multiplex PCR; TCRdb keeps in-frame clones, though not all of them. The sample contains 85,000 to 130,000 clones, 84% of which appear only once. The receptor was isolated from a woman under 30 in good health and CMV-seronegative. Sequenced input: PBMCs. The rearrangement joins TRBV29-1 to TRBJ2-7, with 11 bases matching TRBD1. The DNA of the CDR3 is TGCAGCGTTGAAGGCGGACAGGGGGCGAACGAGCAGTACTTC. This encodes CSVEGGQGANEQYF.